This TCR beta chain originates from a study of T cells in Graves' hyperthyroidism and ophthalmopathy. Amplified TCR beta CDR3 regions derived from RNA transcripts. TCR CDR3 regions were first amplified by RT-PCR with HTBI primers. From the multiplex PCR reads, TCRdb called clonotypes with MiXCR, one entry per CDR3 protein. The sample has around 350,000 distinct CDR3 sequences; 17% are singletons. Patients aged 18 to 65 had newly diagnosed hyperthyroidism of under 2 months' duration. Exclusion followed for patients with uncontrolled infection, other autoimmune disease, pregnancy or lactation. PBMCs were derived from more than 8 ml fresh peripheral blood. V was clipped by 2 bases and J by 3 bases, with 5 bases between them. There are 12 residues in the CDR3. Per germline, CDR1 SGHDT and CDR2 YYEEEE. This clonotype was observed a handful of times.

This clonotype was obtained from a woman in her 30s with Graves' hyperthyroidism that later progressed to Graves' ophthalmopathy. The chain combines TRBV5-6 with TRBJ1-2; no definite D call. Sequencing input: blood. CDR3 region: CASSFADYGYTF. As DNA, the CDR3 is TGTGCCAGCAGCTTTGCGGACTATGGCTACACCTTC.